Each of the 6 T cell receptor beta chains below was sequenced from the same sample in a study of Graves' ophthalmopathy and Graves' hyperthyroidism. Investigators amplified TCR beta CDR3 regions from RNA transcripts. HTBI primers were employed in first-round RT-PCR, then a second-round multiplex PCR followed. TCRdb processed the multiplex PCR reads anew with MiXCR; each CDR3 protein has one entry. The table lists 600,000 to 650,000 distinct CDR3 sequences, approximately 21% of them singletons, with approximately 7% in the top ten. Sequencing was performed on peripheral blood. The receptors come from a woman between 18 and 30 years old with stable Graves' hyperthyroidism. Some clones in this sample may be carry-over from other donors' samples.

At least ten counts were recorded for this clonotype. The genes are TRBV11-2 and TRBJ1-3; 10 nucleotides line up with TRBD1. Per the germline V gene, CDR1 is SGHAT and CDR2 is FQNNGV. The V and J ends lost 5 bases and 0 bases, in that order; junction bases with no gene match: 4. This CDR3 contains 16 residues. The CDR3 sequence is CASSPGDRGSGNTIYF. For the CDR3, the DNA is TGTGCCAGCAGCCCCGGGGACAGGGGCTCTGGAAACACCATATATTTT.

This clonotype has at least ten counts. The chain is built from TRBV20-1 and TRBJ2-7; D tentatively fits TRBD1 or TRBD2 (5 bases each). V lost 3 bases to trimming and J lost 6 bases, with 12 bases between them. In germline, CDR1 is DFQATT, CDR2 SNEGSKA (reference sequence). The CDR3 totals 12 residues. The CDR3, as DNA: TGCAGTGCTAGTAGCCGTGGGGGCGAGCAGTACTTC. It encodes CSASSRGGEQYF.

This clonotype was picked up many times. The chain carries TRBV29-1 and TRBJ1-5; D is possibly TRBD1 (6 bases). Germline CDR1 reads SQVTM; CDR2 reads ANQGSEA. V was cut by 7 bases and J by 2 bases, with 15 bases left in between. The CDR3 is 14 residues long. CDR3 DNA: TGCAGCGCCTCGAAGGGGGGTGGCAATCAGCCCCAGCATTTT. Translated, it gives CSASKGGGNQPQHF.

This clonotype was recorded many times. In DNA, the CDR3 is TGCAGCATACAGGGGGGGGTCCAAGAGACCCAGTACTTC. Translation gives CSIQGGVQETQYF. The rearrangement joins TRBV20-1 to TRBJ2-5; possibly TRBD1 for D (8 bases). CDR1 is DFQATT, CDR2 SNEGSKA, per germline (reference sequence). The CDR3 is 13 residues long.

At least ten counts were recorded for this clonotype. The gene calls are TRBV5-6 and TRBJ1-5, with TRBD1 matching 8 bases. The CDR3 covers 16 residues. V lost 1 base, J lost 1 base, and 4 bases stayed unmatched. Germline CDR1 reads SGHDT; CDR2 reads YYEEEE. The DNA of the CDR3 is TGTGCCAGCAGCTTGCAGGGGGCGATAAGCAATCAGCCCCAGCATTTT. Its protein product is CASSLQGAISNQPQHF.

There are many counts of this clonotype. The chain joins TRBV3-1 to TRBJ2-7; 8 bases match TRBD1. The CDR3 has 16 residues. J was trimmed by 4 bases and V by 1 base; bases with no gene match: 9. From germline, CDR1 is LGHDT and CDR2 YNNKEL (reference sequence). For the CDR3, the DNA is TGTGCCAGCAGCCAAGCTCAAGGACAGGGTAGTTACGAGCAGTACTTC. Its protein is CASSQAQGQGSYEQYF.